This T cell receptor (beta chain) was found in a study of shared clonotypes between healthy human individuals. Study-level background: Each donor contributed plates that comprised three CD4 naive, three CD4 memory, two CD8 naive and one CD8 memory. Study outcomes and limitations: The study drew on few donors, limiting represented genetic and exposure-history diversity. Compared with clonotypes that all four donors shared, non-shared clonotypes had lower generation probabilities.

CDR1 MNHEY and CDR2 SVGAGI come from the germline V gene. The germline V and J ends were trimmed by 2 bases and 1 base, with 11 bases remaining between them. The CDR3 extends over 15 amino acids. TCRdb keeps only in-frame clones here, not all; method: immunoSEQ multiplex PCR. The data contain some 2,400,000 clones, about 94% of them seen just once; the ten biggest clones take up more than 0.1%. With regard to this clone: Its matching antigen is unknown. The same CDR3 is also encoded by other DNA sequences in this sample.

This chain joins TRBV6-5 and TRBJ1-1; D perhaps matches TRBD1 (6 bases). The receptor was derived from a man aged 18 to 29 in good health. The source material was naive CD4+ T cells sorted from blood. The subset was: CD45RA+ positively selected. Here the CDR3 DNA reads TGTGCCAGCAGTTACAGCCCGACAGGGAACACTGAAGCTTTCTTT. Its translation is CASSYSPTGNTEAFF.